The clone carrying this T cell receptor beta chain was seen once. Clones were read by immunoSEQ multiplex PCR, and TCRdb kept only the in-frame ones, dropping some. Altogether more than 150,000 clones are present, around 94% being singletons, with the ten largest covering approximately 0.64%. These data originate in a study of T cell responses to AZD1222 COVID-19 vaccine. The CDR3 has 16 residues. J gave up 0 bases and V 4 bases, and 10 bases lay outside the gene matches. From germline, CDR1 is SGHRS and CDR2 YFSETQ. The chain carries TRBV5-1 and TRBJ2-7; 7 positions agree with TRBD1. The starting material was peripheral blood, obtained on day 0 of AZD1222 vaccination. This TCR came from an adult in good health. CDR3 bases: TGCGCCAGCAGCCCCCTTGGACAGGTGAGCTCCTACGAGCAGTACTTC. This sequence encodes CASSPLGQVSSYEQYF.